The clone carrying this T cell receptor beta chain was observed a few times. Produced via immunoSEQ multiplex PCR; TCRdb's table is partial and in-frame only. The table records about 200,000 clones, 85% to 90% of them present only once. The data were taken from a study of blood T cell repertoires in COVID-19. Study information: The study drew acute and convalescent COVID-19 samples from the United States, Italy and Spain. T cells, B-cell-depleted T cells, or PBMCs provided the cDNA or gDNA that served as material.

The CDR3 consists of 17 residues. Deletions cut 3 bases from V and 8 bases from J, with 24 bases between. Germline V gene lookup returns CDR1 SGHDT and CDR2 YYEEEE. The chain uses TRBV5-6 and TRBJ2-1; TRBD2 might be the D (6 bases). The sequenced material came from peripheral blood. This receptor was obtained from a woman aged 70-85 years with acute or convalescent COVID-19. The CDR3 DNA is TGTGCCAGCAGCTGGGGAGCCTTAAACGGGAGAAGCTATGAGCAGTTCTTC. It yields the protein CASSWGALNGRSYEQFF.